Listed below are T cell receptor beta chains from one sample, sequenced in a study of blood T cells in healthy people across ages. One entry per CDR3 protein, called by TCRdb with MiXCR from the 5' RACE reads. Among a few hundred thousand distinct CDR3 sequences listed, 25% to 30% were seen once. Sample: blood. These TCRs come from a woman aged 65 to 85 in good health. Each CDR3 is given with its conserved first and last residue. The D gene is left open where the match is weak. Some rows have no size entry. The others give once, few or many, or a class for an expanded clone.

V gene,J gene,clone size,D gene,CDR3 protein,CDR3 DNA
TRBV7-2,TRBJ2-5,many,TRBD2,CASSSGLAGGGETQYF,TGTGCCAGCAGCTCCGGACTAGCGGGGGGTGGGGAGACCCAGTACTTC
TRBV7-2,TRBJ2-4,few,NA,CASRNRENIQYF,TGTGCCAGCAGGAACAGGGAGAACATTCAGTACTTC
TRBV30,TRBJ2-5,few,TRBD2,CAWSVGGLAQETQYF,TGTGCCTGGAGTGTAGGGGGACTAGCCCAAGAGACCCAGTACTTC
TRBV6-5,TRBJ2-1,NA,TRBD2,CASSHTSGVNNEQFF,TGTGCCAGCAGTCATACTAGCGGGGTCAACAATGAGCAGTTCTTC
TRBV4-3,TRBJ2-1,few,NA,CASSQGMTVDEQFF,TGCGCCAGCAGCCAAGGGATGACAGTTGATGAGCAGTTCTTC
TRBV5-1,TRBJ2-5,NA,NA,CASRAGYQETQYF,TGCGCCAGCCGGGCGGGGTACCAAGAGACCCAGTACTTC
TRBV5-1,TRBJ2-7,NA,NA,CASSTEYHEQYF,TGCGCCAGCAGCACCGAGTACCACGAGCAGTACTTC
TRBV29-1,TRBJ1-2,few,NA,CSVSTGTNYGYTF,TGCAGCGTTTCTACAGGGACTAACTATGGCTACACCTTC
TRBV5-1,TRBJ1-1,few,NA,CASSLAVRNTEAFF,TGCGCCAGCAGCTTGGCCGTTAGAAACACTGAAGCTTTCTTT
TRBV5-1,TRBJ1-3,once,TRBD1,CASSMGTGAGNTIYF,TGCGCCAGCAGCATGGGGACAGGCGCTGGAAACACCATATATTTT
TRBV7-2,TRBJ2-3,NA,TRBD2,CASSLVAGKISTDTQYF,TGTGCCAGCAGCTTAGTAGCGGGAAAGATAAGCACAGATACGCAGTATTTT
TRBV4-2,TRBJ2-7,few,NA,CASSQGGTWSYEQYF,TGTGCCAGCAGCCAAGGAGGGACATGGTCCTACGAGCAGTACTTC
TRBV7-9,TRBJ2-7,NA,NA,CASSSGGNRYEQYF,TGTGCCAGCAGCTCAGGGGGGAACAGGTACGAGCAGTACTTC
TRBV10-3,TRBJ1-1,many,NA,CAISVAQGTQNTEAFF,TGTGCCATCAGCGTGGCCCAGGGGACCCAGAACACTGAAGCTTTCTTT
TRBV20-1,TRBJ1-1,few,NA,CSARDFRNTEAFF,TGCAGTGCTAGAGATTTTCGGAACACTGAAGCTTTCTTT
TRBV5-1,TRBJ2-1,NA,TRBD2,CASSLPTSGGTDEQFF,TGCGCCAGCAGCTTGCCCACTAGCGGGGGAACGGATGAGCAGTTCTTC
TRBV12-3/TRBV12-4,TRBJ1-6,NA,NA,CASRGRDYNSPLHF,TGTGCCAGCAGGGGCAGGGATTATAATTCACCCCTCCACTTT